The 8 T cell receptor beta chains below were found in one sample sequenced in a study of blood T cell repertoires in COVID-19. The data were produced by immunoSEQ multiplex PCR, yet TCRdb's version contains in-frame clones alone and is incomplete. Altogether roughly 250,000 clones are present, around 84% being singletons, with the ten largest covering less than 2%. Sample: peripheral blood. Every receptor here comes from a woman between 35 and 50 years old who had recovered from COVID-19.

V and J are TRBV30 and TRBJ1-6; 10 nucleotides line up with TRBD1. Germline V gene lookup returns CDR1 GTSNPN and CDR2 SVGIG (reference sequence). Losses at the gene ends were 7 bases for V and 11 bases for J; bases not matched to a gene: 11. The CDR3 is 14 amino acids. CDR3 protein: CALTSRDRGPPLHF. The CDR3 region has the DNA TGTGCCTTGACCTCGAGGGACAGGGGACCACCCCTCCACTTT. Full variable domain (remainder filled in from reference TRBV30 and TRBJ1-6): SQTIHQWPATLVQPVGSPLSLECTVEGTSNPNLYWYRQAAGRGLQLLFYSVGIGQISSEVPQNLSASRPQDRQFILSSKKLLLSDSGFYLCALTSRDRGPPLHFGNGTRLTVT.

This clone came up once. The chain combines TRBV10-3 with TRBJ1-2, with 10 bases matching TRBD1. This CDR3 region has 14 residues. Unmatched junction bases numbered 9, after V lost 10 bases and J lost 4 bases. CDR1 and CDR2 from the germline V gene are ENHRY and SYGVKD. The DNA of the CDR3 is TGTGCCACTTGGAAGGGACAGGGGACCTATGGCTACACCTTC. Residues: CATWKGQGTYGYTF.

The V gene is TRBV18, the J gene TRBJ2-7; weak D call: TRBD1 (6 bases). V lost 6 bases and J lost 2, with 11 bases in between. The germline V gene has CDR1 KGHSH and CDR2 LQKENI. The CDR3 runs to 13 residues. CDR3 DNA: TGTGCCAGCTCCCTGACAGGAGCCTACGAGCAGTACTTC. Protein product: CASSLTGAYEQYF.

The V call is TRBV28, the J call TRBJ2-7; D not certain. The V and J ends lost 1 base and 3 bases respectively, with 13 bases between them. The CDR3 length is 15 residues. Germline loops: CDR1 MDHEN, CDR2 SYDVKM. Here the CDR3 reads CASSLFRSTSYEQYF. CDR3 in DNA: TGTGCCAGCAGTTTATTCAGAAGTACAAGCTACGAGCAGTACTTC. Full variable domain (missing parts from reference TRBV28 and TRBJ2-7): DVKVTQSSRYLVKRTGEKVFLECVQDMDHENMFWYRQDPGLGLRLIYFSYDVKMKEKGDIPEGYSVSREKKERFSLILESASTNQTSMYLCASSLFRSTSYEQYFGPGTRLTVT.

V usage is TRBV5-1 and J usage is TRBJ2-7; tentatively, D is TRBD1 (5 bases). CDR3 length: 15 amino acids. Trimming removed 0 bases from V and 4 bases from J, with 14 bases in between. The germline V gene encodes CDR1 SGHRS and CDR2 YFSETQ. The CDR3 DNA is TGCGCCAGCAGCTTGGTGGACATCCCACCTTACGAGCAGTACTTC. Protein: CASSLVDIPPYEQYF.

The CDR3 loop reads CASSVGTASETQYF. The CDR3 DNA reads as TGTGCCAGCAGCGTCGGGACAGCGTCAGAGACCCAGTACTTC. The rearrangement uses TRBV11-3 and TRBJ2-5; 7 bases align to TRBD1. Germline lookup yields CDR1 SGHNT and CDR2 YENEEA. Unmatched junction bases numbered 7, after V lost 5 bases and J lost 4 bases. The CDR3 has 14 residues.

This chain connects TRBV10-3 to TRBJ2-7; a weak D match, TRBD2 (5 bases). The CDR3 has 12 residues. The V end was cut by 6 bases, the J end by 3 bases, with 9 bases between. Germline V gives CDR1 ENHRY, CDR2 SYGVKD. CDR3 sequence (DNA): TGTGCCATCAGCCCCGCGGGCTACGAGCAGTACTTC. Amino acid sequence: CAISPAGYEQYF.

The chain has TRBV5-6 and TRBJ1-4; maybe TRBD1 (6 bases). Germline V gene sequence: CDR1 SGHDT, CDR2 YYEEEE. V lost 2 bases and J lost 6, with 11 bases in between. This CDR3 has 14 residues. The CDR3 DNA sequence: TGTGCCAGCAGCTTCAGGGGAGTTGATGAAAAACTGTTTTTT. Translating gives CASSFRGVDEKLFF.